This T cell receptor beta chain was profiled in a study of identifying expanded T cells in peripheral blood. No infections or other immune events were documented during collection. Clones were read by immunoSEQ multiplex PCR, and TCRdb kept only the in-frame ones, dropping some. Of approximately 100,000 clones in the sample, approximately 88% were seen once. Germline V gene sequence: CDR1 LNHNV, CDR2 YYDKDF (reference sequence). CDR3 length equals 15 residues. J was trimmed by 3 bases and V by 1 base; bases with no gene match: 4. The sequence was obtained from a person aged 18-70 years in good health. The chain uses TRBV15 and TRBJ2-5, with TRBD2 identical over 8 bases. Source material: blood. The CDR3 reads CATSRGPAGEETQYF. The DNA for the CDR3 is TGTGCCACCAGCAGAGGTCCAGCGGGGGAAGAGACCCAGTACTTC.